This T cell receptor beta chain comes out of a study of technical replicates of blood from several donors. The assay was immunoSEQ multiplex PCR, and TCRdb's table has in-frame clones only and misses some. The profile shows almost 70,000 clones, 85% to 95% of them singletons. V lost 0 bases and J 3 bases, leaving 13 bases between the germline ends. Germline assignment: CDR1 SGHRS and CDR2 YFSETQ. This CDR3 region has 15 residues. The sequenced sample consisted of T cells isolated from PBMCs. The V gene is TRBV5-1, the J gene TRBJ2-7; weak D call: TRBD1 (6 bases). This clonotype was obtained from a human donor in good health. This CDR3 is CASSLAGQTSYEQYF. CDR3 DNA: TGCGCCAGCAGCTTGGCCGGACAGACCAGCTACGAGCAGTACTTC.